This T cell receptor beta chain stems from a study of blood T cell repertoires in COVID-19. About the research overall: T cells, B-cell-depleted T cells, or PBMCs supplied cDNA or gDNA.

Germline loops: CDR1 SGHTA, CDR2 FQGNSA. CDR3 length: 14 amino acids. Trimming stripped 2 bases from V and 0 bases from J, with 5 bases between. Seattle patient enrollment occurred during active infection, with longitudinal follow-up thereafter. Produced via immunoSEQ multiplex PCR; TCRdb's table is partial and in-frame only. The sample has about 98,000 clones, 80% to 95% seen once. The sequencing input was peripheral blood. This receptor was obtained from a woman between 45 and 65 years old with COVID-19, enrolled during active disease. The V gene is TRBV7-2, the J gene TRBJ1-5, with unresolved D. CDR3 DNA: TGTGCCAGCAGCTTAATGAGTAGCAATCAGCCCCAGCATTTT. Protein sequence: CASSLMSSNQPQHF.